Following are 9 T cell receptor beta chains from one sample sequenced in a study of T-cell reconstitution after alpha-beta-depleted transplantation in children. Unique molecular identifiers were incorporated into the prepared TCRbeta library. TCRdb analysed the PCR reads with MiXCR anew, one entry per CDR3 protein. The data contain around 600,000 distinct CDR3 sequences, roughly 15% of them singletons. The source material was PBMCs from the stem cell graft donor, sampled from the stem cell graft. The receptor set was obtained from a human donor who donated a stem cell graft to a child with acute myeloid leukemia.

There are many counts of this clonotype. DNA for the CDR3: TGCAGTGCTACGCCCCGGGACTTAGCCCATCAGCCCCAGCATTTT. Its translation: CSATPRDLAHQPQHF. V usage is TRBV20-1 and J usage is TRBJ1-5; a weak D match, TRBD1 (5 bases). V was pared by 4 bases and J by 5 bases, with 18 bases between. Germline CDR1 is DFQATT and CDR2 is SNEGSKA (reference sequence). CDR3 size: 15 residues.

This clonotype was counted once. The chain carries TRBV28 and TRBJ2-2; D may be TRBD1 (5 bases). Germline lookup yields CDR1 MDHEN and CDR2 SYDVKM. This CDR3 has 15 residues. Trimming removed 1 base at V and 1 base at J, with 7 bases between. This CDR3 reads CASSLLGQNTGELFF. In nucleotides, the CDR3 is TGTGCCAGCAGTTTATTAGGACAGAACACCGGGGAGCTGTTTTTT.

This clonotype has at least ten counts. The rearrangement links TRBV5-6 to TRBJ2-7; tentative D call: TRBD1 (5 bases). The germline V and J ends were trimmed by 3 bases and 3 bases, with 7 bases remaining between them. The length of the CDR3 is 12 residues. CDR1 is SGHDT and CDR2 is YYEEEE in the germline V gene. The CDR3 sequence is CASSSGNYEQYF. CDR3 nucleotides: TGTGCCAGCAGCTCAGGGAACTACGAGCAGTACTTC.

The gene calls are TRBV4-1 and TRBJ1-5, with D perhaps TRBD1 (6 bases). The CDR3 is 14 residues long. From germline, CDR1 is MGHRA and CDR2 YSYEKL. Deletions cut 3 bases from V and 5 bases from J, with 11 bases between. The CDR3: CASSHYTGYQPQHF. For the CDR3, the DNA is TGCGCCAGCAGCCATTATACAGGGTATCAGCCCCAGCATTTT.

This clonotype was recorded at least ten times. The J gene is TRBJ2-1, the V gene TRBV6-2 or TRBV6-3, with D possibly matching TRBD1 (6 bases). The CDR3 runs to 14 residues. Trimming left V 5 bases short and J 3 bases short, with 11 bases between. CDR1 is MNHEY, CDR2 SVGEGT, per germline. Here the CDR3 reads CASSPQQGYNEQFF. The CDR3 DNA is TGTGCCAGCAGTCCGCAACAGGGCTACAATGAGCAGTTCTTC.

This clonotype was observed at least ten times. The V gene is TRBV24-1, the J gene TRBJ2-1, with D perhaps TRBD2 (7 bases). From germline, CDR1 is KGHDR and CDR2 SFDVKD. V was trimmed by 11 bases and J by 5 bases, leaving 18 bases between them. The CDR3 covers 14 residues. CDR3 in amino acids: CAIQRGLADNEQFF. CDR3 sequence (DNA): TGTGCCATCCAACGGGGGCTAGCGGACAATGAGCAGTTCTTC.

This clonotype was seen many times. The rearrangement uses TRBV5-6 and TRBJ2-3; D call uncertain. V was cut by 4 bases and J by 4 bases, with 7 bases left in between. Germline V gives CDR1 SGHDT, CDR2 YYEEEE. This CDR3 region has 12 residues. The CDR3 DNA reads as TGTGCCAGCAGCGGTCGTGCAGATACGCAGTATTTT. As protein: CASSGRADTQYF.

This clonotype showed up many times. The V and J genes are TRBV29-1 and TRBJ1-3; D remains ambiguous. CDR1 SQVTM and CDR2 ANQGSEA come from the germline V gene. The CDR3 runs to 14 residues. V was clipped by 7 bases and J by 0 bases, with 13 bases between them. The CDR3 bases are TGCAGCGGGCAGGACGCGAGCTCTGGAAACACCATATATTTT. This codes for CSGQDASSGNTIYF.

This chain joins TRBV20-1 and TRBJ1-5, with D perhaps matching TRBD1 (5 bases). Deletions cut 0 bases from V and 8 bases from J, with 11 bases between. CDR1 DFQATT and CDR2 SNEGSKA come from the germline V gene (reference sequence). The CDR3 has 13 amino acids. As DNA, the CDR3 is TGCAGTGCTAGAGATCCCAGGGCTGAGCCCCAGCATTTT. This codes for CSARDPRAEPQHF.